The 13 T cell receptor beta chains presented below share a single source sample, sequenced in a study of shared clonotypes between healthy human individuals. Using immunoSEQ multiplex PCR, the repertoire was profiled, and TCRdb retains in-frame clones only, with some absent. In the table there are hundreds of thousands of clones, around 74% of which are singletons. Material: memory CD4+ T cells sorted from blood. Subset: CD45RA-negative fraction. The receptors derive from a man under 40 in good health.

About this clone: Other DNA sequences in this specimen translate into the identical CDR3. The chain recombines TRBV6-5 with TRBJ1-2; TRBD1 might be the D (5 bases). The CDR3 covers 14 residues. The germline CDR1 and CDR2 sequences are MNHEY and SVGAGI. V lost 2 bases to trimming and J lost 3 bases, with 10 bases between them. CDR3: CASSYSLGDYGYTF. The CDR3 DNA reads TGTGCCAGCAGTTACAGCTTAGGGGACTATGGCTACACCTTC.

CDR3 DNA: TGTGCCAGCCTCGCCGGGTCCCCTAGGGAGACCCAGTACTTC. It encodes CASLAGSPRETQYF. V usage is TRBV2 and J usage is TRBJ2-5; no clear D gene. Trimming left V 8 bases short and J 5 bases short, with 18 bases between. Germline V gene lookup returns CDR1 SNHLY and CDR2 FYNNEI. The CDR3 is 14 amino acids.

This chain uses TRBV6-5 with TRBJ2-1, with TRBD1 matching over 9 bases. The V segment lost 6 bases and the J segment 5 bases; nucleotides outside the gene matches: 5. This CDR3 has 14 amino acids. Germline V gene sequence: CDR1 MNHEY, CDR2 SVGAGI. CDR3 in amino acids: CASRWTGDNNEQFF. In DNA form, the CDR3 reads TGTGCCAGCAGATGGACAGGGGATAACAATGAGCAGTTCTTC.

This chain joins TRBV5-4 and TRBJ2-1, with 7 bases identical to TRBD2. V lost 4 bases, J lost 5 bases, and 6 bases stayed unmatched. Germline V gives CDR1 SGHNT, CDR2 YYREEE (reference sequence). This CDR3 comprises 14 residues. The CDR3 is CASSAGLRDNEQFF. CDR3 nucleotides: TGTGCCAGCAGCGCGGGACTAAGGGACAATGAGCAGTTCTTC.

This clone was counted once. The chain couples TRBV18 to TRBJ1-2, with 7 bases identical to TRBD1. J was trimmed by 2 bases and V by 3 bases; bases with no gene match: 6. This CDR3 is built from 15 residues. CDR1 KGHSH and CDR2 LQKENI come from the germline V gene. The CDR3 reads CASSPRQGKNYGYTF. DNA of the CDR3: TGTGCCAGCTCACCCCGACAGGGAAAGAACTATGGCTACACCTTC.

V and J are TRBV7-8 and TRBJ2-5, with D maybe TRBD2 (6 bases). The ends were cut back, 4 bases at V and 5 bases at J, with 17 bases in the middle. The germline CDR1 and CDR2 sequences are SGHVS and FQNEAQ. The CDR3 extends over 15 amino acids. In DNA, the CDR3 is TGTGCCAGCAGCTCTCTATGGACTATCGTGGAGACCCAGTACTTC. Translation gives CASSSLWTIVETQYF.

CDR3 region: CASRSAYDQPQHF. The CDR3 DNA is TGTGCCAGCAGGTCGGCGTACGATCAGCCCCAGCATTTT. The chain links TRBV7-2 to TRBJ1-5; no reliable D call. CDR1 SGHTA and CDR2 FQGNSA come from the germline V gene. The CDR3 consists of 13 residues. Trimming removed 6 bases from V and 5 bases from J, with 11 bases in between.

The chain employs TRBV15 and TRBJ1-4, with a possible D match to TRBD1 (5 bases). The V gene's germline CDR1 is LNHNV and CDR2 YYDKDF (reference sequence). V was shortened by 5 bases and J by 0 bases, with 10 bases between the two germline ends. The CDR3 spans 15 residues. CDR3: CATSGTGATNEKLFF. CDR3 nucleotide sequence: TGTGCCACCAGCGGTACAGGAGCAACTAATGAAAAACTGTTTTTT.

The V and J genes are TRBV5-5 and TRBJ2-7; 7 nucleotides align to TRBD2. Trimming cost V 1 base and J 2 bases; bases outside gene matches: 6. There are 15 residues in the CDR3. CDR1 and CDR2 from the germline V gene are SGHKS and YYEKEE (reference sequence). CDR3: CASSLYSSGTYEQYF. CDR3 bases: TGTGCCAGCAGCTTGTATTCTAGCGGAACCTACGAGCAGTACTTC.

This clone was detected a few times. V is TRBV5-4 and J is TRBJ2-7; TRBD2 agrees at 9 bases. This CDR3 is 16 amino acids long. V shed 0 bases and J 4 bases; nucleotides not matched to a gene: 8. Germline-derived CDR1 and CDR2 are SGHNT and YYREEE (reference sequence). The CDR3 DNA reads TGTGCCAGCAGCTTGGGGGTAGCGGGAGACGTATACGAGCAGTACTTC. Residues: CASSLGVAGDVYEQYF.

The V call is TRBV2, the J call TRBJ2-3; no clear D gene. CDR3 length equals 12 residues. V lost 8 bases and J 4 bases, leaving 10 bases between the germline ends. From germline, CDR1 is SNHLY and CDR2 FYNNEI. The CDR3 sequence is CASAGGPDTQYF. As DNA, the CDR3 is TGTGCCAGCGCAGGCGGTCCAGATACGCAGTATTTT.

V usage is TRBV5-6 and J usage is TRBJ2-4, with D maybe TRBD1 (6 bases). The CDR3 contains 16 residues. V lost 2 bases and J lost 7, with 19 bases in between. Germline V CDR1 and CDR2: SGHDT, YYEEEE. The CDR3 DNA follows: TGTGCCAGCAGCTTTAGAATCCGAAACAGGGCCAACATTCAGTACTTC. Translation: CASSFRIRNRANIQYF.

In its sample, this clone was seen once. The same CDR3 also results from other DNA sequences found in this sample. The chain couples TRBV27 to TRBJ1-1; D is unclear. Looked up from germline, CDR1 is MNHEY and CDR2 is SMNVEV (reference sequence). This CDR3 is 14 amino acids long. V dropped 2 bases and J dropped 0 bases, with 7 bases sitting between them. As DNA, the CDR3 is TGTGCCAGCAGTTTAGAAGCGATGAACACTGAAGCTTTCTTT. Residues: CASSLEAMNTEAFF.